A single T cell receptor (beta chain) is shown here with its context. In the authors' methods: Estimation of nucleated cell counts relied on the amplification of reference gene primers. Profiling relied on immunoSEQ multiplex PCR, and the TCRdb table lists in-frame clones only, not all of them. Clonal size and the V and J genes are those of that table, whereas D and trimming came from the DNA. The table records 300,000 to 400,000 clones, 85% of them present only once. The CDR3 runs 13 residues. Germline assignment: CDR1 GTSNPN and CDR2 SVGIG (reference sequence). V lost 0 bases to trimming and J lost 3 bases, with 8 bases between them. This sample was included in a study of blood T cell repertoires in COVID-19. Study overall: Samples taken during acute and convalescent COVID-19 were collected in the United States, Italy and Spain. Sources were T cells, B-cell-depleted T cells, or PBMCs; the material itself was cDNA or gDNA.

The chain employs TRBV30 and TRBJ1-1; D not resolved. This receptor was taken from a human donor in a cohort sampled during active COVID-19. Sequenced sample: peripheral blood. The CDR3 reads CAWSVDTDTEAFF. The CDR3 coding sequence is TGTGCCTGGAGTGTAGACACTGACACTGAAGCTTTCTTT. Together with reference TRBV30 and TRBJ1-1, the CDR3 gives the full variable domain: SQTIHQWPATLVQPVGSPLSLECTVEGTSNPNLYWYRQAAGRGLQLLFYSVGIGQISSEVPQNLSASRPQDRQFILSSKKLLLSDSGFYLCAWSVDTDTEAFFGQGTRLTVV.